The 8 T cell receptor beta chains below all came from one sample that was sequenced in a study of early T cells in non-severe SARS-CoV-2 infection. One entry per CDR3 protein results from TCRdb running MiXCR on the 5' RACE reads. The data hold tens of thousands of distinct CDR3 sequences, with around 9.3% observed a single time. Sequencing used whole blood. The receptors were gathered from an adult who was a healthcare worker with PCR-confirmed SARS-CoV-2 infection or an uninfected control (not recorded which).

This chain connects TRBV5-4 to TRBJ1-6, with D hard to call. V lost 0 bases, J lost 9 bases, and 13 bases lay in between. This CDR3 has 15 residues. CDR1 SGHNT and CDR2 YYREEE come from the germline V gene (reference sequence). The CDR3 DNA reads TGTGCCAGCAGCTTGGACGCCTCCGGCGGTTCACCCCTCCACTTT. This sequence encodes CASSLDASGGSPLHF.

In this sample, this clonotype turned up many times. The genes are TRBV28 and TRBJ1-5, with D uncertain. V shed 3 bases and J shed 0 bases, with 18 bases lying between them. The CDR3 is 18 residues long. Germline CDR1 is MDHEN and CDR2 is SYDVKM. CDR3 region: CASSFNRRPQSSNQPQHF. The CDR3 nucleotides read TGTGCCAGCAGTTTTAATCGAAGGCCGCAGAGTAGCAATCAGCCCCAGCATTTT.

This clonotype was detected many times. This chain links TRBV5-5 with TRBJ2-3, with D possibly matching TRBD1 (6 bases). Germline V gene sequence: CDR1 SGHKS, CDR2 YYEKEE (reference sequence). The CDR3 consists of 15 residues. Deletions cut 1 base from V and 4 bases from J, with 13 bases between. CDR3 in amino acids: CASSLSGRGPDTQYF. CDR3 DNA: TGTGCCAGCAGCTTGTCTGGCAGGGGCCCAGATACGCAGTATTTT.

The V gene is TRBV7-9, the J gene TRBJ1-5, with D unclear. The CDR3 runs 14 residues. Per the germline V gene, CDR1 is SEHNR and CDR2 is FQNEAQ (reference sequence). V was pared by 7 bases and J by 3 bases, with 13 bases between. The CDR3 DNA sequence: TGTGCCAGCAAACCCCCGAGAGACAATCAGCCCCAGCATTTT. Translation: CASKPPRDNQPQHF.

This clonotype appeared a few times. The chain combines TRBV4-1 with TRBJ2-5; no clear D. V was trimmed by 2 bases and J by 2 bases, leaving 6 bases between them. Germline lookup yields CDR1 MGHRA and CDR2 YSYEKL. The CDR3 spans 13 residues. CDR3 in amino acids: CASSQPDQETQYF. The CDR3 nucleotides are TGCGCCAGCAGCCAACCCGATCAAGAGACCCAGTACTTC.

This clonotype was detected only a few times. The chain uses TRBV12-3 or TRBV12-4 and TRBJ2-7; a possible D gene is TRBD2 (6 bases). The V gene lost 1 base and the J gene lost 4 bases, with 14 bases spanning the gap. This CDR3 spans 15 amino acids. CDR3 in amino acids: CASSLGIAALYEQYF. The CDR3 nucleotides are TGTGCCAGCAGTTTAGGGATAGCGGCTCTTTACGAGCAGTACTTC.

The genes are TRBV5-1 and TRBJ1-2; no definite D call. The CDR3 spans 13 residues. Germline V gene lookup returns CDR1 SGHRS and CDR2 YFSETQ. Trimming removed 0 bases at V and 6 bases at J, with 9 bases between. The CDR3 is CASSLETADGYTF. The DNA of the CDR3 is TGCGCCAGCAGCTTGGAAACAGCCGATGGCTACACCTTC.

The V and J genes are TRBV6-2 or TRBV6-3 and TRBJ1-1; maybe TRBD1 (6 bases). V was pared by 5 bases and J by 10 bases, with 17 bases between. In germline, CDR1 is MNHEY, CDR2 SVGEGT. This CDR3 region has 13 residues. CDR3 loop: CASSRAGVPTAFF. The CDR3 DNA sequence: TGTGCCAGCAGTCGGGCAGGGGTCCCGACAGCTTTCTTT.